This TCR beta chain appears in the sequencing data of a study of identical twins (dated by TCRdb to the mid-2010s). As for the study more broadly: To test whether fetal clonotypes persist, the study used deep sequencing on TCR alpha and beta repertoires from monozygotic twins, unrelated adults of various ages, and cord blood. To rule out contamination, the twin experiments were replicated at different times with different library preparation protocols.

Every donor was a healthy Caucasian. Three unrelated non-twin adults were additionally sequenced: a male aged 18 to 29, a male aged 50 to 60 and a female aged 50 to 60. Miltenyi CD45RO+ enrichment and human naive T-cell isolation kits were used to isolate memory (CD45RO+) and naive T cells from PBMC. The method was 5' RACE. For sequencing, an Illumina HiSeq 2000 was employed. A universal primer binding site was added through template switching, and the final cDNA carried a unique molecular identifier so that TCR cDNA molecules could be counted accurately. First-strand cDNA for TCR alpha and beta chains was synthesized from specific primers in the conserved constant-segment region. Each cDNA library was double barcoded, with a SMART-Mk sample barcode plus Illumina barcodes, to control for contamination. TruSeq adapter sequences along with Illumina sample barcodes were introduced in two successive PCR steps. TCR alpha and beta cDNA libraries were sequenced on the Illumina HiSeq platform with custom primers. Processing in the source paper ran as follows. Raw reads were processed with MiGEC to extract unique molecular identifiers, and MiXCR was used to determine CDR3 positions. For each individual, recombination models were inferred using an EM algorithm with the repgenHMM and IGoR tools. Shared clonotype analysis was performed with the tcR package in R, normalizing sharing by the product of cloneset sizes. Out-of-frame nonproductive sequences were analyzed to study raw recombination free of thymic and clonal selection effects. TCRdb's own reprocessing of the public reads used fastp at Q25 and MiXCR and kept productive beta chains. For every CDR3 protein sequence, its rows merge into one entry that carries the most common genes and DNA. The authors' filters were not applied to this entry. This sample has a few hundred thousand distinct CDR3 sequences in its table, and less than 20% of those were observed once. Roughly 12% of the sample lies in the top ten.

Points the paper makes about the study in general: Invariant T cells such as MAIT and iNKT could partly confound zero-insertion analyses, although diverse VJ usage argued against such confounding for most clonotypes. In monozygotic twins, recombination models systematically underestimated out-of-frame TCR alpha sharing, but the models matched the sharing seen between unrelated individuals. Fewer insertions were carried by abundant cord blood beta clonotypes, a similar but weaker trend appeared in young adult naive repertoires, and no such trend appeared in memory repertoires. The excess sharing between twins in beta out-of-frame sequences was weaker because fewer shared sequences reduced the signal-to-noise ratio. Out-of-frame TCR alpha sequences shared between twins showed an excess of low generation-probability sequences compared with coincidental sharing between unrelated individuals. Because the same donors could not be followed over many years, the conclusions depended on cross-sectional statistical analysis.

This clonotype occurred a few times. Its antigen remains undetermined. The sample holds no much larger clone one base away, and base qualities are not on file. From cysteine to phenylalanine, the CDR3 is 13 amino acids long. Here the CDR3 DNA is all that survives: 39 bases in frame from base 1. Per the germline V gene, KGHSH is the CDR1 and LQKENI is the CDR2. V is clipped by 0 bases and J by 15 bases, and the sequence between their germline boundaries is 15 bases long. Material: naive T cells sorted from blood. The cell subset or site label here, explained by the study, means: cells isolated with a human naive T-cell isolation kit. The receptor's source is a man aged 50 to 59 in good health. The chain is assembled from TRBV18 and TRBJ2-4; TRBD1 is possibly the D segment (5 matching bases). The CDR3 reads CASSPPQGRVRYF. The bases are TGTGCCAGCTCACCACCTCAGGGCAGGGTGAGGTACTTC. With the portions outside the CDR3 filled from the reference TRBV18 and TRBJ2-4 genes, the complete variable region becomes NAGVMQNPRHLVRRRGQEARLRCSPMKGHSHVYWYRQLPEEGLKFMVYLQKENIIDESGMPKERFSAEFPKEGPSILRIQQVVRGDSAAYFCASSPPQGRVRYFGAGTRLSVL.